This T cell receptor beta chain appears in the sequencing data of a study of T cells in Graves' hyperthyroidism and ophthalmopathy. Study context: Before treatment of any kind, peripheral blood was taken at initial diagnosis.

General observations from the study: Onset of ophthalmopathy came a median around 6.5 months after the model predicted it.

V gave up 5 bases and J gave up 2 bases, with 13 bases separating them. Germline lookup yields CDR1 SGHRS and CDR2 YFSETQ. The CDR3 length is 14 residues. Aged 18 to 65, the patients had hyperthyroidism that was newly diagnosed and had lasted under 2 months. Orbital computed tomography and thyroid ultrasound, together with serum TRAb and thyroxine and clinical symptoms, were used for diagnoses. This clonotype was counted a few times. What it binds is unknown. The TCR beta CDR3 regions underwent amplification using RNA transcripts as the source. During a first-round RT-PCR of the TCR CDR3, the HTBI primer set was used. TCRdb reprocessed the multiplex PCR reads with MiXCR, giving one entry per CDR3 protein. The sample has some 600,000 distinct CDR3 sequences; approximately 14% are singletons.

The receptor was derived from a woman aged 25 to 39 with Graves' hyperthyroidism that later progressed to Graves' ophthalmopathy. The sequencing sample was made of blood. V usage is TRBV5-1 and J usage is TRBJ1-2; TRBD1 might be the D (5 bases). The CDR3 nucleotides read TGCGCCAGCAGACCGCTGGGGGGAAACTATGGCTACACCTTC. Its protein product is CASRPLGGNYGYTF. Based on the CDR3 plus reference TRBV5-1 and TRBJ1-2, the full variable domain is KAGVTQTPRYLIKTRGQQVTLSCSPISGHRSVSWYQQTPGQGLQFLFEYFSETQRNKGNFPGRFSGRQFSNSRSEMNVSTLELGDSALYLCASRPLGGNYGYTFGSGTRLTVV.